A single sample is the source of the 9 T cell receptor beta chains below, sequenced in a study of shared clonotypes between healthy human individuals. Clones were sequenced by immunoSEQ multiplex PCR, and TCRdb holds only the in-frame ones, with some missing. The sample contains some 1.1 million clones, 70% to 80% of which appear only once. The sample taken for sequencing was memory CD4+ T cells from PBMCs. Subset in this sample: CD45RA-negative fraction. All receptors come from a man between 18 and 35 years old in good health. Some clones in this sample may be carry-over from other donors' samples.

The table lists this clone with a count of one. This sample includes further DNA sequences coding for the same CDR3. The chain is built from TRBV30 and TRBJ1-2, with D uncertain. The germline V gene has CDR1 GTSNPN and CDR2 SVGIG (reference sequence). The CDR3 totals 12 residues. Between the trimmed V and J ends, which lost 0 bases and 4 bases, there was a span of 6 bases. For the CDR3, the DNA is TGTGCCTGGAGTGTACAGTCCTATGGCTACACCTTC. Protein: CAWSVQSYGYTF.

The table lists this clone with a few counts. The genes are TRBV5-6 and TRBJ2-3; weak D call: TRBD2 (6 bases). The CDR3 is 14 residues long. V gave up 4 bases and J gave up 0 bases, with 9 bases separating them. Germline V gene data show CDR1 as SGHDT and CDR2 as YYEEEE. In DNA form, the CDR3 reads TGTGCCAGCAGCGTAGCGGTTAGCACAGATACGCAGTATTTT. Its translation is CASSVAVSTDTQYF.

Details on this clone: The same CDR3 also results from other DNA sequences found in this sample. CDR3 in DNA: TGTGCCAGCAGCCGAGACAGGGGCTCCTACAATGAGCAGTTCTTC. Its protein product is CASSRDRGSYNEQFF. The chain combines TRBV2 with TRBJ2-1, with TRBD1 matching over 8 bases. The CDR3 is 15 amino acids. J gave up 0 bases and V 6 bases, and 4 bases lay outside the gene matches. The germline V gene has CDR1 SNHLY and CDR2 FYNNEI.

Only a few counts were recorded for this clone. Other DNA sequences in this specimen translate into the identical CDR3. This chain links TRBV4-2 with TRBJ2-7, with 9 bases aligning to TRBD2. Germline CDR1 reads LGHNA; CDR2 reads YNFKEQ. This CDR3 has 14 residues. After removal of 1 base from V and 6 bases from J, the junction contained 4 bases not matched to a gene. For the CDR3, the DNA is TGTGCCAGCAGCCAAGGCCCAGCGGGAGGCGAGCAGTACTTC. Its translation is CASSQGPAGGEQYF.

This clone is a singleton in its sample. This chain links TRBV30 with TRBJ2-1, with D possibly matching TRBD2 (7 bases). In germline, CDR1 is GTSNPN, CDR2 SVGIG (reference sequence). Trimming pared 0 bases from V and 6 bases from J, leaving 15 bases between. CDR3 size: 15 residues. In DNA, the CDR3 is TGTGCCTGGAGTGTACGGGGGGCTAATGGCAATGAGCAGTTCTTC. It yields the protein CAWSVRGANGNEQFF.

This sequence joins TRBV25-1 and TRBJ2-1, with TRBD2 as a possible D gene (6 bases). Trimming cost V 6 bases and J 1 base, with 10 bases left between them. Germline V gene lookup returns CDR1 MGHDK and CDR2 SYGVNS. CDR3 size: 14 residues. The DNA for the CDR3 is TGTGCCAGCAGCCCGGGACTTTCCTACAATGAGCAGTTCTTC. This sequence encodes CASSPGLSYNEQFF.

A note on this clone: Compared with germline, one end of the junction differs, possibly owing to a read error. V usage is TRBV11-1 and J usage is TRBJ2-2; possibly TRBD2 for D (6 bases). This CDR3 is 14 amino acids long. The germline CDR1 and CDR2 sequences are SGHAT and FQDESV (reference sequence). This chain's CDR3 is CASSFLANAGELFF. CDR3 nucleotide sequence: TGTGCCAGCAGCTTTCTAGCGAACGCCGGGGAGCTGTTTTTT.

The sample holds one count of this clone. CDR3 loop: CATSSLNGGRDEKLFF. The CDR3 region has the DNA TGTGCCACCAGCAGTTTAAATGGTGGGCGAGATGAAAAACTGTTTTTT. This sequence joins TRBV15 and TRBJ1-4; D not resolved. Germline V gives CDR1 LNHNV, CDR2 YYDKDF (reference sequence). The CDR3 has 16 amino acids. Trimming removed 3 bases at V and 6 bases at J, with 17 bases between.

The chain combines TRBV7-2 with TRBJ2-7; D is ambiguous. The ends were cut back, 3 bases at V and 2 bases at J, with 11 bases in the middle. The CDR3 loop spans 14 amino acids. CDR1 and CDR2 from the germline V gene are SGHTA and FQGNSA. Written as DNA, the CDR3 is TGTGCCAGCAGCTTTACGCACACGGCCTACGAGCAGTACTTC. Protein: CASSFTHTAYEQYF.